This T cell receptor beta chain was identified in a study of technical replicates of blood from several donors. Here immunoSEQ multiplex PCR was the method, and the copy in TCRdb shows in-frame clones only, minus some. The data contain tens of thousands of clones, 93% of them seen just once; the ten biggest clones take up 0.2% to 0.25%. J was trimmed by 3 bases and V by 6 bases; bases with no gene match: 5. CDR1 is MNHEY, CDR2 SMNVEV, per germline (reference sequence). The CDR3 runs to 14 residues. The chain combines TRBV27 with TRBJ2-7; 10 bases line up with TRBD2. The specimen was T cells isolated from PBMCs. The receptor was isolated from a human donor in good health. The CDR3, as DNA: TGTGCCAGCAGCCAAGCGGGAGGGAACTACGAGCAGTACTTC. Translating it yields CASSQAGGNYEQYF.